Listed here are 18 T cell receptor beta chains from one sample, sequenced in a study of neoadjuvant anti-PD-1 for oral cavity cancer. The method was immunoSEQ multiplex PCR; TCRdb's version includes in-frame clones alone and lacks a portion of them. Of about 14,000 clones in the sample, 70% to 75% were seen once. Time point given: after neoadjuvant nivolumab, at surgical resection. The starting material was PBMCs, obtained after nivolumab (anti-PD-1) treatment. Receptors originate from a person aged 35-79 years with oral cavity squamous cell carcinoma.

The chain carries TRBV6-5 and TRBJ1-5; weak D call: TRBD1 (6 bases). The CDR3 has 16 residues. V gave up 3 bases and J gave up 0 bases, with 12 bases separating them. Germline-derived CDR1 and CDR2 are MNHEY and SVGAGI. CDR3 nucleotides: TGTGCCAGCAGTTATACTCGGGGGGCTAGCAATCAGCCCCAGCATTTT. Protein sequence: CASSYTRGASNQPQHF.

The J gene is TRBJ2-1, the V gene TRBV7-8; D remains ambiguous. CDR1 SGHVS and CDR2 FQNEAQ come from the germline V gene. This CDR3 comprises 14 residues. V lost 5 bases and J lost 7, with 15 bases in between. The CDR3 reads CASSPRWFWNEQFF. For the CDR3, the DNA is TGTGCCAGCAGCCCTAGATGGTTTTGGAATGAGCAGTTCTTC.

This sequence joins TRBV19 and TRBJ2-2, with D tentatively TRBD2 (6 bases). The CDR3 runs to 15 residues. CDR1 and CDR2 from the germline V gene are LNHDA and SQIVND (reference sequence). Trimming took 1 base from V and 1 from J, leaving 7 bases between them. The CDR3 region is CASSIGGVNTGELFF. The CDR3, as DNA: TGTGCCAGTAGTATAGGGGGGGTGAACACCGGGGAGCTGTTTTTT.

This clone was found once. This sequence joins TRBV4-2 and TRBJ2-7; D may be TRBD2 (6 bases). This CDR3 is 16 amino acids long. The V gene lost 3 bases and the J gene lost 3 bases, with 18 bases spanning the gap. CDR1 is LGHNA and CDR2 is YNFKEQ in the germline V gene. The CDR3 DNA follows: TGTGCCAGCAGCCACGCCGGGACTGCACCGGGCTACGAGCAGTACTTC. It specifies CASSHAGTAPGYEQYF.

J is TRBJ2-5 and V is TRBV9, with 12 positions matching TRBD2. The CDR3 has 15 residues. Unmatched junction bases numbered 5, after V lost 3 bases and J lost 5 bases. Per the germline V gene, CDR1 is SGDLS and CDR2 is YYNGEE. The CDR3 DNA reads as TGTGCCAGCAGCGCGGCCGGGACTAGCGGGGAGACCCAGTACTTC. This translates into CASSAAGTSGETQYF.

The chain combines TRBV10-3 with TRBJ2-1, with D hard to call. The CDR3 is 15 residues long. Germline V lookup: CDR1 ENHRY, CDR2 SYGVKD. The V end lost 2 bases, the J end lost 6 bases, and 14 bases lay between the germline ends. CDR3: CAISEGLNGGNEQFF. CDR3 nucleotide sequence: TGTGCCATCAGTGAGGGCCTTAACGGCGGCAATGAGCAGTTCTTC.

This sequence joins TRBV18 and TRBJ1-1; no clear D. This CDR3 comprises 14 residues. Looked up from germline, CDR1 is KGHSH and CDR2 is LQKENI. Trimming took 0 bases from V and 4 from J, leaving 9 bases between them. The CDR3 here is CASSPPPGSTEAFF. The CDR3 bases are TGTGCCAGCTCACCACCGCCGGGCAGCACTGAAGCTTTCTTT.

The V call is TRBV2, the J call TRBJ2-1; D is perhaps TRBD2 (5 bases). Germline loops: CDR1 SNHLY, CDR2 FYNNEI. The V end was cut by 6 bases, the J end by 7 bases, with 16 bases between. The CDR3 extends over 14 amino acids. The CDR3 loop reads CASRLSGVGNEQFF. The CDR3 region has the DNA TGTGCCAGCAGATTATCCGGGGTCGGAAATGAGCAGTTCTTC.

This rearrangement joins TRBV9 to TRBJ1-4, with D unclear. Trimming shortened V by 5 bases and J by 0 bases, and 8 bases separated the two germline ends. This CDR3 region has 14 residues. Germline V gene lookup returns CDR1 SGDLS and CDR2 YYNGEE. This CDR3 is CASSAEPTNEKLFF. The CDR3 region has the DNA TGTGCCAGCAGTGCTGAACCAACTAATGAAAAACTGTTTTTT.

The V and J genes are TRBV10-3 and TRBJ2-5; D gene uncertain. Germline CDR1 ENHRY, CDR2 SYGVKD. Trimming took 3 bases from V and 2 from J, leaving 7 bases between them. The length of the CDR3 is 13 residues. The CDR3 reads CAISEQQQETQYF. For the CDR3, the DNA is TGTGCCATCAGTGAACAGCAACAAGAGACCCAGTACTTC.

The chain carries TRBV27 and TRBJ2-3, with a weak D call TRBD2 (5 bases). There are 11 residues in the CDR3. From germline, CDR1 is MNHEY and CDR2 SMNVEV (reference sequence). Deletions cut 7 bases from V and 9 bases from J, with 11 bases between. In nucleotides, the CDR3 is TGTGCCAGCACGACGGGGAGAACGCAGTATTTT. This sequence encodes CASTTGRTQYF.

This chain links TRBV5-1 with TRBJ2-7; a weak D match, TRBD2 (6 bases). The CDR3 has 14 residues. V dropped 4 bases and J dropped 1 base, with 12 bases sitting between them. CDR1 is SGHRS, CDR2 YFSETQ, per germline. In DNA, the CDR3 is TGCGCCAGCAGCCGCGGGGAACTTTCCTACGAGCAGTACTTC. The encoded protein is CASSRGELSYEQYF.

The chain couples TRBV7-6 to TRBJ2-3; D call uncertain. This CDR3 has 13 residues. The germline V gene has CDR1 SGHVS and CDR2 FNYEAQ. Trimming removed 5 bases at V and 5 bases at J, with 11 bases between. CDR3 residues: CASSEKNGDTQYF. The CDR3 nucleotides read TGTGCCAGCAGCGAAAAGAACGGAGATACGCAGTATTTT.

The chain has TRBV11-1 and TRBJ1-1; D not resolved. Germline values: CDR1 SGHAT, CDR2 FQDESV (reference sequence). Trimming pared 1 base from V and 0 bases from J, leaving 3 bases between. The CDR3 length is 13 residues. The DNA for the CDR3 is TGTGCCAGCAGCTTAGTAGTGAACACTGAAGCTTTCTTT. Protein: CASSLVVNTEAFF.

This clone was recorded a few times. The genes are TRBV4-1 and TRBJ2-1; 7 bases line up with TRBD2. Germline V lookup: CDR1 MGHRA, CDR2 YSYEKL. V dropped 3 bases and J dropped 4; count of bases not matched to a gene: 15. This CDR3 has 18 amino acids. The CDR3 here is CASSQAPDYRGGYNEQFF. The CDR3 DNA is TGCGCCAGCAGCCAGGCACCAGACTACCGCGGGGGATACAATGAGCAGTTCTTC.

This sequence joins TRBV2 and TRBJ1-2, with 7 bases that match TRBD1. Germline lookup yields CDR1 SNHLY and CDR2 FYNNEI. This CDR3 spans 13 amino acids. J gave up 7 bases and V 8 bases, and 10 bases lay outside the gene matches. The CDR3 is CASAPGQSTGYTF. The CDR3 DNA reads TGTGCCAGCGCGCCGGGACAGTCCACTGGCTACACCTTC.

The rearrangement links TRBV6-1 to TRBJ2-5; D remains unclear. Trimming shortened V by 2 bases and J by 7 bases, and 11 bases separated the two germline ends. The germline V gene has CDR1 MNHNS and CDR2 SASEGT. The CDR3 is 13 amino acids. The CDR3, as DNA: TGTGCCAGCAGTGAAATCATGGAATGGACCCAGTACTTC. The encoded protein is CASSEIMEWTQYF.

The chain combines TRBV2 with TRBJ1-5; D unclear. CDR1 is SNHLY and CDR2 is FYNNEI in the germline V gene. V dropped 5 bases and J dropped 4 bases, with 18 bases sitting between them. This CDR3 has 16 residues. CDR3: CASSLAAAGSNQPQHF. DNA of the CDR3: TGTGCCAGCAGTCTCGCGGCGGCAGGCTCAAATCAGCCCCAGCATTTT.